This T cell receptor beta chain was documented in a study of early T cells in non-severe SARS-CoV-2 infection. Whole-study context: Bulk RNA taken from unsorted whole blood was sequenced, leaving chains unpaired. Study-wide results and caveats: CD4 and private specificities were missed by VDJdb matching, which favored anti-spike CD8 responses.

There are many counts of this clonotype. As yet, its antigen is unknown. V was clipped by 3 bases and J by 4 bases; unmatched bases: 7. Germline values: CDR1 SGHAT, CDR2 FQNNGV. CDR3 length: 17 amino acids. Separate cDNA molecules each had unique molecular identifiers attached to them. One entry per CDR3 protein results from TCRdb running MiXCR on the 5' RACE reads. The sample has around 77,000 distinct CDR3 sequences; approximately 5% are singletons. The sequence derives from an adult who was a healthcare worker with PCR-confirmed SARS-CoV-2 infection or an uninfected control (not recorded which). This chain links TRBV11-2 with TRBJ1-4; TRBD1 matches at 11 bases. The material sequenced was whole blood, taken at baseline. DNA of the CDR3: TGTGCCAGCAGCTTTAGAGGACAGGGGGCGATTAATGAAAAACTGTTTTTT. Amino acids: CASSFRGQGAINEKLFF.